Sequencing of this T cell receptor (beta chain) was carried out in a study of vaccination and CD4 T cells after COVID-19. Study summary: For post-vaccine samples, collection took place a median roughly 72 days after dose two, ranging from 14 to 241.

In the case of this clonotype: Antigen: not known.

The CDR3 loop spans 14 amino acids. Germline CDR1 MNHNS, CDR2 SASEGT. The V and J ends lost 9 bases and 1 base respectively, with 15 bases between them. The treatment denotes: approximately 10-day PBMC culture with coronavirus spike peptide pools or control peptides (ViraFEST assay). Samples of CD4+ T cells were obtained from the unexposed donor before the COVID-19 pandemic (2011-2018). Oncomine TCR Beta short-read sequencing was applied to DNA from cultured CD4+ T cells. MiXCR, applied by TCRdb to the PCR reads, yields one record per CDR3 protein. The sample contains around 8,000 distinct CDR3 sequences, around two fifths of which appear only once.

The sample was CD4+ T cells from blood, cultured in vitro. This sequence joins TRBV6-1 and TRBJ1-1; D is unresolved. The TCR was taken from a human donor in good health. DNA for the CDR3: TGTGCCAGTACCCGTTGGATCGGGAACACTGAAGCTTTCTTT. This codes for CASTRWIGNTEAFF.